The clone carrying this TCR beta chain was seen once. Its antigen is unknown. This CDR3 has 14 amino acids. Per germline, CDR1 MDHEN and CDR2 SYDVKM. Trimming cost V 10 bases and J 3 bases, with 15 bases left between them. The data were produced by immunoSEQ multiplex PCR, yet TCRdb's version contains in-frame clones alone and is incomplete. The data hold approximately 30,000 clones, with 81% observed a single time. The data belong to a study of OX40 agonist ivuxolimab in advanced cancers. General study points: Doses of 0.1 to 3.0 mg/kg were accompanied by clonal expansion of CD4+ and CD8+ blood T cells by week 6.

This sample comprised CD4+ or CD8+ T cells sorted from blood, obtained in a trial of the OX40 agonist ivuxolimab. The chain is built from TRBV28 and TRBJ2-2; no clear D. This sequence was found in an adult with an advanced solid tumor such as melanoma, head and neck, liver or kidney cancer. The CDR3 DNA follows: TGTGCCACCAGACCAGGACCACACACCGGGGAGCTGTTTTTT. The encoded protein is CATRPGPHTGELFF.